These 14 T cell receptor beta chains were all obtained from the same sample, sequenced in a study of T cell responses to AZD1222 COVID-19 vaccine (dated by TCRdb to the early 2020s). The method was the immunoSEQ multiplex PCR assay. Drawn from immuneACCESS, this table holds only the in-frame rearrangements with V and J called that TCRdb kept. Clones are partly lost; checked studies trace under half to an unresolved V gene and leave the rest unexplained. The sample yields approximately 150,000 clones; just under 95% were counted once. The ten largest make up more than 0.8% of the sample. The sample's time point label is to be understood as: baseline before first vaccination. Specimen: peripheral blood, collected on day 0 of AZD1222 vaccination. The receptors were sampled from an adult in good health.

The chain combines TRBV15 with TRBJ2-2; D gene unclear. The V gene lost 3 bases and the J gene lost 6 bases, with 11 bases spanning the gap. The germline gives CDR1 LNHNV, CDR2 YYDKDF (reference sequence). CDR3 length equals 14 residues. The chain's CDR3 is CATSRAPRPGELFF. DNA of the CDR3: TGTGCCACCAGCAGGGCCCCCAGACCCGGGGAGCTGTTTTTT.

The CDR3 loop reads CASSFTAGDSPPPYGGQYF. The DNA for the CDR3 is TGTGCCAGCAGCTTTACCGCTGGGGACAGCCCGCCACCCTACGGGGGCCAGTACTTC. The chain is built from TRBV5-6 and TRBJ2-5; maybe TRBD1 (7 bases). The CDR3 consists of 19 residues. The V gene lost 2 bases and the J gene lost 10 bases, with 33 bases spanning the gap. Germline V CDR1 and CDR2: SGHDT, YYEEEE.

The chain employs TRBV5-8 and TRBJ2-2; D gene unclear. Germline CDR1 is SGHTS and CDR2 is YDEGEE. V dropped 1 base and J dropped 0 bases, with 7 bases sitting between them. This CDR3 has 15 amino acids. CDR3 protein: CASSLFSANTGELFF. The CDR3 DNA reads TGTGCCAGCAGCTTGTTCAGCGCGAACACCGGGGAGCTGTTTTTT.

The chain carries TRBV15 and TRBJ1-6; weak D call: TRBD1 (5 bases). Trimming stripped 4 bases from V and 9 bases from J, with 13 bases between. CDR1 is LNHNV and CDR2 is YYDKDF in the germline V gene (reference sequence). The length of the CDR3 is 14 residues. CDR3 residues: CATSNAGSRSPLHF. The CDR3 DNA sequence: TGTGCCACCAGCAACGCAGGGTCCCGTTCACCCCTCCACTTT.

This sequence joins TRBV9 and TRBJ2-7; 9 bases match TRBD1. Trimming took 2 bases from V and 5 from J; bases not matched to a gene: 8. This CDR3 has 15 residues. From germline, CDR1 is SGDLS and CDR2 YYNGEE. CDR3 sequence (DNA): TGTGCCAGCAGCGTGGGGGACAGGGTAGGCCACGAGCAGTACTTC. It encodes CASSVGDRVGHEQYF.

The rearrangement links TRBV5-1 to TRBJ1-1; 8 nucleotides match TRBD1. Looked up from germline, CDR1 is SGHRS and CDR2 is YFSETQ. The CDR3 consists of 14 residues. V shed 4 bases, J shed 4 bases, and the junction held 6 bases outside the gene matches. The CDR3 protein is CASSGPQGVTEAFF. The CDR3 coding sequence is TGCGCCAGCAGCGGGCCACAGGGGGTCACTGAAGCTTTCTTT.

The V and J genes are TRBV6-1 and TRBJ1-2; possible D gene TRBD1, 5 bases. Deletions cut 1 base from V and 4 bases from J, with 13 bases between. Per germline, CDR1 MNHNS and CDR2 SASEGT. This CDR3 is built from 15 residues. CDR3: CASSEEGTESYGYTF. The DNA of the CDR3 is TGTGCCAGCAGTGAAGAAGGGACGGAGTCCTATGGCTACACCTTC.

The chain carries TRBV7-8 and TRBJ1-2; D is unresolved. Trimming took 3 bases from V and 8 from J, leaving 13 bases between them. This CDR3 has 13 amino acids. CDR1 SGHVS and CDR2 FQNEAQ come from the germline V gene. The CDR3, as DNA: TGTGCCAGCAGCTTGGGTTCTATGGCGGGCTACACCTTC. It encodes CASSLGSMAGYTF.

The rearrangement links TRBV9 to TRBJ2-2, with 10 positions matching TRBD1. Germline CDR1 SGDLS, CDR2 YYNGEE. The CDR3 loop spans 16 amino acids. V lost 0 bases to trimming and J lost 7 bases; unmatched junction nucleotides: 6. CDR3 sequence: CASSVGGTGVIGELFF. The DNA of the CDR3 is TGTGCCAGCAGCGTAGGCGGGACAGGGGTTATCGGGGAGCTGTTTTTT.

V is TRBV19 and J is TRBJ2-2, with D perhaps TRBD1 (5 bases). Germline lookup yields CDR1 LNHDA and CDR2 SQIVND (reference sequence). V dropped 8 bases and J dropped 1 base, with 14 bases sitting between them. The CDR3 is made up of 15 amino acids. Here the CDR3 reads CASSSSQGNTGELFF. CDR3 sequence (DNA): TGTGCCAGTTCTTCCTCGCAGGGGAACACCGGGGAGCTGTTTTTT.

Only one count was recorded for this clone. This rearrangement joins TRBV10-3 to TRBJ2-7; 9 bases are a match to TRBD1. V was pared by 6 bases and J by 3 bases, with 6 bases of the junction left unmatched. This CDR3 is built from 14 residues. The germline V gene has CDR1 ENHRY and CDR2 SYGVKD. CDR3 residues: CAISRDRVVYEQYF. For the CDR3, the DNA is TGTGCCATCAGCCGGGACAGGGTAGTCTACGAGCAGTACTTC.

J is TRBJ2-7 and V is TRBV4-1; 10 positions agree with TRBD1. Germline lookup yields CDR1 MGHRA and CDR2 YSYEKL. The CDR3 sequence is 15 residues long. The trim removed 0 bases at V and 9 bases at J, leaving 8 bases unmatched. CDR3 coding DNA: TGCGCCAGCAGCCAAGATCCAGGACAGGGGGACGGGCAGTACTTC. Its protein is CASSQDPGQGDGQYF.

J is TRBJ2-3 and V is TRBV2; D not certain. From germline, CDR1 is SNHLY and CDR2 FYNNEI. Deletions cut 1 base from V and 6 bases from J, with 11 bases between. This CDR3 is built from 14 residues. As DNA, the CDR3 is TGTGCCAGCAGTGAAGGTGTCGTCATGGATACGCAGTATTTT. Translated: CASSEGVVMDTQYF.

Here the CDR3 reads CASSEGAGANVLTF. CDR3 sequence (DNA): TGTGCCAGCAGTGAGGGAGCTGGGGCCAACGTCCTGACTTTC. The chain employs TRBV6-6 and TRBJ2-6, with D perhaps TRBD2 (5 bases). Germline CDR1 is MNHNY and CDR2 is SVGAGI (reference sequence). Trimming shortened V by 5 bases and J by 2 bases, and 7 bases separated the two germline ends. The CDR3 spans 14 residues.